Shown below are 13 T cell receptor beta chains from a single sample sequenced in a study of cytomegalovirus exposure and HLA in healthy donors. The PCR made use of 60 Vbeta and 13 Jbeta primers. Generated by immunoSEQ multiplex PCR, the TCRdb table keeps only in-frame clones and is missing some. The sample shows 180,000 or so clones, 76% of them seen only once. Source material: PBMCs. The source of these receptors is a female donor in good health and CMV-seronegative.

The chain joins TRBV7-2 to TRBJ2-7; possible D gene TRBD2, 7 bases. Trimming cost V 3 bases and J 0 bases, with 9 bases left between them. The CDR3 has 14 residues. The germline CDR1 and CDR2 sequences are SGHTA and FQGNSA. Here the CDR3 reads CASSFRGASYEQYF. DNA of the CDR3: TGTGCCAGCAGCTTTCGGGGGGCCTCCTACGAGCAGTACTTC. The whole variable domain, remainder taken from reference TRBV7-2 and TRBJ2-7, is GAGVSQSPSNKVTEKGKDVELRCDPISGHTALYWYRQSLGQGLEFLIYFQGNSAPDKSGLPSDRFSAERTGGSVSTLTIQRTQQEDSAVYLCASSFRGASYEQYFGPGTRLTVT.

The chain has TRBV11-2 and TRBJ2-3; 9 bases map to TRBD1. Germline CDR1 SGHAT, CDR2 FQNNGV. The CDR3 runs 15 residues. The V and J ends lost 2 bases and 0 bases, in that order; junction bases with no gene match: 0. The CDR3 here is CASSLTGGSTDTQYF. The DNA for the CDR3 is TGTGCCAGCAGCTTAACAGGGGGCAGCACAGATACGCAGTATTTT.

The V and J genes are TRBV27 and TRBJ2-7; D remains ambiguous. The germline CDR1 and CDR2 sequences are MNHEY and SMNVEV (reference sequence). The CDR3 is 11 residues long. The V and J ends lost 3 bases and 6 bases respectively, with 6 bases between them. Here the CDR3 DNA reads TGTGCCAGCAGTTTCGGGTTCGAGCAGTACTTC. Translated: CASSFGFEQYF.

This clone was counted a few times. The J gene is TRBJ2-1, the V gene TRBV9, with TRBD2 matching over 9 bases. Unmatched junction bases numbered 4, after V lost 0 bases and J lost 6 bases. Germline CDR1 SGDLS, CDR2 YYNGEE. CDR3 length: 15 amino acids. The CDR3 DNA follows: TGTGCCAGCAGCGTAGCTAGCGGGGAGACCAATGAGCAGTTCTTC. Protein sequence: CASSVASGETNEQFF.

J is TRBJ2-1 and V is TRBV7-3; 10 bases agree with TRBD1. Germline V gene lookup returns CDR1 SGHTA and CDR2 FQGTGA. The ends lost 2 bases at V and 3 bases at J; junction bases unmatched: 4. CDR3 length equals 16 residues. CDR3 amino acids: CASSLVGTGDYNEQFF. As DNA, the CDR3 is TGTGCCAGCAGCTTAGTTGGGACAGGGGACTACAATGAGCAGTTCTTC.

The chain employs TRBV30 and TRBJ1-1, with D uncertain. CDR1 and CDR2 (germline): GTSNPN, SVGIG (reference sequence). The CDR3 covers 13 residues. Trimming cost V 5 bases and J 3 bases, with 13 bases left between them. The CDR3 spells CAWDGDYYTEAFF. The CDR3 DNA reads as TGTGCCTGGGACGGGGATTATTACACTGAAGCTTTCTTT.

This chain joins TRBV19 and TRBJ1-3; 7 bases map to TRBD1. The germline CDR1 and CDR2 sequences are LNHDA and SQIVND (reference sequence). CDR3 length: 14 residues. The junction had 3 bases not matched to a gene; V was cut back by 6 bases and J by 1 base. DNA of the CDR3: TGTGCCAGTAGATCGACAGGGTCTGGAAACACCATATATTTT. It codes for CASRSTGSGNTIYF.

The chain couples TRBV5-4 to TRBJ2-5; 8 bases are a match to TRBD1. The J call is uncertain, as TRBJ2-7 better fits the DNA end. This CDR3 has 14 amino acids. Germline V CDR1 and CDR2: SGHNT, YYREEE (reference sequence). This CDR3 is CASSSQQGGYEQYF. The CDR3 region has the DNA TGTGCCAGCAGCTCTCAACAGGGGGGCTACGAGCAGTACTTC.

The chain carries TRBV5-4 and TRBJ2-1; a possible D gene is TRBD1 (5 bases). The CDR3 extends over 15 amino acids. Germline CDR1 SGHNT, CDR2 YYREEE (reference sequence). V shed 4 bases and J shed 0 bases, with 11 bases lying between them. The CDR3 DNA follows: TGTGCCAGCAGCACGACAGCCAGCTCCTACAATGAGCAGTTCTTC. Residues: CASSTTASSYNEQFF.

The rearrangement links TRBV5-1 to TRBJ2-4, with 8 bases fitting TRBD1. Germline lookup yields CDR1 SGHRS and CDR2 YFSETQ. V was clipped by 2 bases and J by 8 bases; unmatched bases: 3. The CDR3 is made up of 13 amino acids. The CDR3, as DNA: TGCGCCAGCAGCTTTCAGGGACAGGACATTCAGTACTTC. Translating it yields CASSFQGQDIQYF.

V is TRBV7-2 and J is TRBJ2-7; TRBD2 matches 10 bases. V was pared by 1 base and J by 5 bases, with 8 bases of the junction left unmatched. The CDR3 is 16 residues long. The germline CDR1 and CDR2 sequences are SGHTA and FQGNSA. The CDR3 here is CASSLVASGSRNEQYF. The CDR3 nucleotides read TGTGCCAGCAGCTTAGTAGCTAGCGGGAGTCGGAACGAGCAGTACTTC.

The chain links TRBV6-5 to TRBJ1-3; possible D gene TRBD1, 5 bases. In germline, CDR1 is MNHEY, CDR2 SVGAGI. The CDR3 is 15 residues long. The V end was cut by 2 bases, the J end by 0 bases, with 8 bases between. This CDR3 is CASSYGGISGNTIYF. CDR3 in DNA: TGTGCCAGCAGTTACGGGGGGATCTCTGGAAACACCATATATTTT.

This clone was recorded a few times. The chain links TRBV6-5 to TRBJ2-1; D is undetermined. Germline CDR1 is MNHEY and CDR2 is SVGAGI. CDR3 length equals 14 residues. V lost 0 bases, J lost 4 bases, and 7 bases lay in between. The CDR3 loop reads CASSYSREYNEQFF. Here the CDR3 DNA reads TGTGCCAGCAGTTACTCTAGAGAGTACAATGAGCAGTTCTTC.